This TCR beta chain was identified in a study of shared clonotypes between healthy human individuals. Overall study findings and caveats: Clonotypes shared by all four donors outscored non-shared clonotypes in generation probability.

In the authors' workflow: Filtering differed because ImmunoSEQ produced junction-only sequences that carried no quality scores. TCRdb's table, derived via immunoSEQ multiplex PCR, lists solely in-frame clones and lacks some. That table supplies the V and J calls and clone size; D and trimming were determined from the DNA. The table shows 800,000 or so clones, with about 96% occurring only once. To note about this clone: Its antigen is still unknown.

Naive CD8 populations comprised CD45RO-negative cells positively selected for CCR7, excluding terminally differentiated effector memory CD45RA+ cells. V lost 5 bases and J 0 bases, leaving 14 bases between the germline ends. The germline CDR1 and CDR2 sequences are SGHNT and YENEEA. CDR3 length: 16 residues. Specimen: naive CD8+ T cells sorted from blood. The chain recombines TRBV11-3 with TRBJ2-1, with D tentatively TRBD1 (6 bases). The TCR sequence derives from a man in his thirties or forties in good health. DNA of the CDR3: TGTGCCAGCAGCCCGCGACAGGAAAGCTCCTACAATGAGCAGTTCTTC. Amino acids: CASSPRQESSYNEQFF. The full variable domain, in which reference TRBV11-3 and TRBJ2-1 provide the parts outside the CDR3, is EAGVVQSPRYKIIEKKQPVAFWCNPISGHNTLYWYLQNLGQGPELLIRYENEEAVDDSQLPKDRFSAERLKGVDSTLKIQPAELGDSAVYLCASSPRQESSYNEQFFGPGTRLTVL.